Presented here are 28 T cell receptor beta chains from one specimen sequenced in a study of blood T cell repertoires in COVID-19. Generated by immunoSEQ multiplex PCR, the TCRdb table keeps only in-frame clones and is missing some. The sample shows about 78,000 clones, approximately 89% of them seen only once. Sequenced: peripheral blood. Every receptor here comes from a man aged 50-59 years with active or convalescent COVID-19.

The chain couples TRBV19 to TRBJ2-3, with a weak D call TRBD1 (5 bases). With 3 bases removed from V and 2 bases from J, the gap between germline ends came to 15 bases. This CDR3 has 16 amino acids. Per germline, CDR1 LNHDA and CDR2 SQIVND (reference sequence). For the CDR3, the DNA is TGTGCCAGTAGTATTGACAGTGGGTGGGACACAGATACGCAGTATTTT. Translated, it gives CASSIDSGWDTDTQYF.

The chain has TRBV10-3 and TRBJ2-2; tentative D call: TRBD2 (6 bases). The CDR3 has 15 residues. Germline values: CDR1 ENHRY, CDR2 SYGVKD. Trimming stripped 10 bases from V and 3 bases from J, with 18 bases between. The CDR3 bases are TGTGCCAACCCGGGGGTGTCAGGTCACACCGGGGAGCTGTTTTTT. Translation gives CANPGVSGHTGELFF.

This clone was found once. This rearrangement joins TRBV18 to TRBJ2-1; perhaps TRBD2 as D (6 bases). Trimming cost V 0 bases and J 2 bases, with 14 bases left between them. This CDR3 is built from 17 residues. The germline gives CDR1 KGHSH, CDR2 LQKENI. CDR3 nucleotide sequence: TGTGCCAGCTCACCACCAAGAAGTGCGGGGACCTACAATGAGCAGTTCTTC. Protein: CASSPPRSAGTYNEQFF.

The chain joins TRBV19 to TRBJ1-5; D remains ambiguous. Germline V lookup: CDR1 LNHDA, CDR2 SQIVND (reference sequence). Trimming stripped 2 bases from V and 5 bases from J, with 10 bases between. The CDR3 is 14 residues long. CDR3 amino acids: CASSILGRDQPQHF. DNA of the CDR3: TGTGCCAGTAGTATACTTGGGAGGGATCAGCCCCAGCATTTT.

V is TRBV2 and J is TRBJ2-2; weak D call: TRBD1 (6 bases). Trimming removed 5 bases at V and 0 bases at J, with 7 bases between. Germline CDR1 and CDR2: SNHLY and FYNNEI. The CDR3 extends over 14 amino acids. The CDR3 sequence is CASSWTANTGELFF. The CDR3 nucleotides read TGTGCCAGCAGTTGGACAGCGAACACCGGGGAGCTGTTTTTT.

This rearrangement joins TRBV9 to TRBJ2-5, with D maybe TRBD1 (6 bases). CDR3 size: 13 residues. Germline V gene lookup returns CDR1 SGDLS and CDR2 YYNGEE. The V gene lost 0 bases and the J gene lost 4 bases, with 7 bases spanning the gap. The DNA of the CDR3 is TGTGCCAGCAGCGTAGTAGGGGGAGAGACCCAGTACTTC. Its protein is CASSVVGGETQYF.

The chain has TRBV6-2 or TRBV6-3 and TRBJ1-6, with D maybe TRBD1 (6 bases). The CDR3 covers 17 residues. Germline CDR1 and CDR2: MNHEY and SVGEGT. V shed 2 bases and J shed 5 bases, with 16 bases lying between them. Here the CDR3 DNA reads TGTGCCAGCAGTTACGGGCAACCCAGGGGAGATAATTCACCCCTCCACTTT. Amino acid sequence: CASSYGQPRGDNSPLHF.

Note on this clone: This same CDR3 is encoded by further DNA sequences in the sample. This chain joins TRBV18 and TRBJ2-7; D is perhaps TRBD2 (5 bases). The ends were cut back, 1 base at V and 2 bases at J, with 9 bases in the middle. The CDR3 sequence is 14 residues long. The germline CDR1 and CDR2 sequences are KGHSH and LQKENI. DNA of the CDR3: TGTGCCAGCTCACCACGGGGAGCGCCCTACGAGCAGTACTTC. Amino acid sequence: CASSPRGAPYEQYF.

J is TRBJ2-1 and V is TRBV20-1, with a tentative D call TRBD2 (6 bases). The CDR3 is 11 amino acids. From germline, CDR1 is DFQATT and CDR2 SNEGSKA (reference sequence). V was shortened by 3 bases and J by 9 bases, with 9 bases between the two germline ends. The CDR3 DNA sequence: TGCAGTGCTAGGACGGGGGTTGAGCAGTTCTTC. Translated: CSARTGVEQFF.

A few counts support this clone. This rearrangement joins TRBV7-8 to TRBJ1-5; possibly TRBD1 for D (5 bases). Trimming cost V 4 bases and J 4 bases, with 14 bases left between them. This CDR3 has 15 amino acids. CDR1 and CDR2 from the germline V gene are SGHVS and FQNEAQ. CDR3 residues: CASSSNGAVNQPQHF. CDR3 coding DNA: TGTGCCAGCAGCTCGAATGGGGCGGTGAATCAGCCCCAGCATTTT.

This rearrangement joins TRBV28 to TRBJ2-1, with TRBD1 matching 7 bases. Trimming took 7 bases from V and 0 from J; bases not matched to a gene: 12. The CDR3 is 17 residues long. The germline V gene has CDR1 MDHEN and CDR2 SYDVKM. As DNA, the CDR3 is TGTGCCAGCACCCCATCAACAGGGGCCAGCTCCTACAATGAGCAGTTCTTC. Translated, it gives CASTPSTGASSYNEQFF. The entire variable domain, with the rest obtained from reference TRBV28 and TRBJ2-1, is as follows: DVKVTQSSRYLVKRTGEKVFLECVQDMDHENMFWYRQDPGLGLRLIYFSYDVKMKEKGDIPEGYSVSREKKERFSLILESASTNQTSMYLCASTPSTGASSYNEQFFGPGTRLTVL.

The chain uses TRBV6-5 and TRBJ1-1; no clear D. V lost 6 bases and J lost 0, with 8 bases in between. Per germline, CDR1 MNHEY and CDR2 SVGAGI. The CDR3 has 13 residues. CDR3 loop: CASSRTVNTEAFF. The CDR3 DNA sequence: TGTGCCAGCAGCCGTACAGTGAACACTGAAGCTTTCTTT.

The gene calls are TRBV2 and TRBJ2-5, with 9 bases lining up with TRBD2. The CDR3 runs to 15 residues. V lost 3 bases and J lost 5; bases outside the gene matches: 7. Germline values: CDR1 SNHLY, CDR2 FYNNEI. CDR3 in amino acids: CASSDRLAGSETQYF. In DNA form, the CDR3 reads TGTGCCAGCAGTGACCGGCTAGCGGGGAGTGAGACCCAGTACTTC. The entire variable domain, with the rest obtained from reference TRBV2 and TRBJ2-5, is as follows: EPEVTQTPSHQVTQMGQEVILRCVPISNHLYFYWYRQILGQKVEFLVSFYNNEISEKSEIFDDQFSVERPDGSNFTLKIRSTKLEDSAMYFCASSDRLAGSETQYFGPGTRLLVL.

The chain uses TRBV12-3 or TRBV12-4 and TRBJ2-7, with 11 bases aligning to TRBD2. V shed 5 bases, J shed 6 bases, and the junction held 3 bases outside the gene matches. This CDR3 has 13 residues. The CDR3 protein is CASSPLAGVEQYF. DNA of the CDR3: TGTGCCAGCAGTCCACTAGCGGGGGTCGAGCAGTACTTC.

V usage is TRBV7-2 and J usage is TRBJ2-1; 8 bases line up with TRBD1. The CDR3 loop spans 13 amino acids. The V gene end was trimmed by 8 bases and the J gene end by 6 bases; junction bases not matched to a gene: 6. In germline, CDR1 is SGHTA, CDR2 FQGNSA. The CDR3 loop is CASRGTGFNEQFF. Here the CDR3 DNA reads TGTGCCAGCCGCGGGACAGGTTTCAATGAGCAGTTCTTC.

This clone occurred a few times. V is TRBV5-1 and J is TRBJ1-1, with D tentatively TRBD1 (5 bases). Germline V gene data show CDR1 as SGHRS and CDR2 as YFSETQ. V lost 4 bases to trimming and J lost 4 bases, with 17 bases between them. This CDR3 has 15 amino acids. CDR3 bases: TGCGCCAGCAGCGGTGGACCCGGGGGGGTCACTGAAGCTTTCTTT. As protein: CASSGGPGGVTEAFF.

This chain connects TRBV7-2 to TRBJ1-5, with D possibly matching TRBD1 (5 bases). V shed 2 bases and J shed 6 bases, with 8 bases lying between them. The germline gives CDR1 SGHTA, CDR2 FQGNSA. CDR3 size: 13 residues. In nucleotides, the CDR3 is TGTGCCAGCAGCTTACGGGGGGGTCAGCCCCAGCATTTT. It specifies CASSLRGGQPQHF.

The J gene is TRBJ1-2, the V gene TRBV6-5; D is perhaps TRBD1 (6 bases). The CDR3 has 15 amino acids. Trimming removed 7 bases at V and 8 bases at J, with 23 bases between. CDR1 is MNHEY and CDR2 is SVGAGI in the germline V gene. The CDR3: CASTFTRTAAGGYTF. The CDR3 DNA is TGTGCCAGCACCTTTACTAGGACAGCCGCCGGGGGCTACACCTTC.

The V gene is TRBV6-2 or TRBV6-3, the J gene TRBJ1-3; a weak D match, TRBD1 (6 bases). CDR1 is MNHEY, CDR2 SVGEGT, per germline. V lost 0 bases and J lost 0, with 9 bases in between. This CDR3 has 16 amino acids. The CDR3 DNA follows: TGTGCCAGCAGTTACTCGGGGGCGTACTCTGGAAACACCATATATTTT. Its translation is CASSYSGAYSGNTIYF.

The chain uses TRBV11-2 and TRBJ1-6; D ambiguous. Per the germline V gene, CDR1 is SGHAT and CDR2 is FQNNGV. The CDR3 totals 13 residues. Trimming took off 1 base at V and 10 bases at J, with 8 bases between the two ends. CDR3 residues: CASSLVSLSPLHF. The DNA of the CDR3 is TGTGCCAGCAGCTTAGTCTCTCTATCACCCCTCCACTTT.

Concerning this clone: Other DNA variants within this sample encode the same CDR3. The gene calls are TRBV5-4 and TRBJ1-1; D is ambiguous. This CDR3 is 13 amino acids long. Germline CDR1 is SGHNT and CDR2 is YYREEE (reference sequence). V shed 0 bases and J shed 2 bases, with 5 bases lying between them. Written as DNA, the CDR3 is TGTGCCAGCAGCTTGGCCCTTAACACTGAAGCTTTCTTT. Its translation is CASSLALNTEAFF.

V is TRBV29-1 and J is TRBJ2-5, with 8 bases aligning to TRBD1. The germline V gene has CDR1 SQVTM and CDR2 ANQGSEA. The J segment lost 5 bases and the V segment lost 5 bases, leaving 10 bases of the junction unmatched. CDR3 size: 14 residues. CDR3 loop: CSVWVQAGGETQYF. The CDR3 DNA sequence: TGCAGCGTTTGGGTTCAGGCAGGGGGCGAGACCCAGTACTTC.

This clone came up once. The V and J genes are TRBV7-2 and TRBJ2-4, with TRBD1 as a possible D gene (6 bases). Germline V lookup: CDR1 SGHTA, CDR2 FQGNSA. The V gene lost 1 base and the J gene lost 8 bases, with 9 bases spanning the gap. The CDR3 covers 13 residues. The CDR3 region is CASSLDRVDIQYF. Written as DNA, the CDR3 is TGTGCCAGCAGCTTAGACAGGGTGGACATTCAGTACTTC.

The chain recombines TRBV5-4 with TRBJ2-5, with 8 bases matching TRBD2. V was pared by 4 bases and J by 3 bases, with 8 bases of the junction left unmatched. Germline CDR1 and CDR2: SGHNT and YYREEE (reference sequence). The CDR3 contains 15 residues. The CDR3 DNA follows: TGTGCCAGCAGCCCGGCCGGGACTAGTAAAGAGACCCAGTACTTC. Translation gives CASSPAGTSKETQYF.

In DNA, the CDR3 is TGCAGCGTTGCATCCTTAATGGGCCAGGATACGCAGTATTTT. This translates into CSVASLMGQDTQYF. The chain combines TRBV29-1 with TRBJ2-3, with D unclear. The CDR3 has 14 residues. Germline V gene sequence: CDR1 SQVTM, CDR2 ANQGSEA. V was clipped by 4 bases and J by 6 bases, with 17 bases between them.

The chain recombines TRBV19 with TRBJ1-1, with D perhaps matching TRBD1 (5 bases). The germline V and J ends were trimmed by 6 bases and 0 bases, with 8 bases remaining between them. The CDR3 is 13 residues long. In germline, CDR1 is LNHDA, CDR2 SQIVND (reference sequence). The CDR3 is CASRPTVNTEAFF. The CDR3 bases are TGTGCCAGTAGGCCGACAGTGAACACTGAAGCTTTCTTT. The complete variable domain, with remaining parts taken from reference TRBV19 and TRBJ1-1, reads DGGITQSPKYLFRKEGQNVTLSCEQNLNHDAMYWYRQDPGQGLRLIYYSQIVNDFQKGDIAEGYSVSREKKESFPLTVTSAQKNPTAFYLCASRPTVNTEAFFGQGTRLTVV.

The chain joins TRBV24-1 to TRBJ1-5; D unclear. The CDR3 covers 13 residues. Germline V gene data show CDR1 as KGHDR and CDR2 as SFDVKD. Deletions cut 6 bases from V and 0 bases from J, with 5 bases between. This CDR3 is CATSTSSNQPQHF. The CDR3 bases are TGTGCCACCAGTACAAGTAGCAATCAGCCCCAGCATTTT.

In regard to this clone: The identical CDR3 is also encoded by other nucleotide sequences in the sample. This chain connects TRBV5-1 to TRBJ1-1; TRBD1 might be the D (6 bases). Trimming removed 1 base from V and 0 bases from J, with 7 bases in between. Germline CDR1 SGHRS, CDR2 YFSETQ. This CDR3 contains 14 residues. CDR3 bases: TGCGCCAGCAGCTTGACAGGGATGAACACTGAAGCTTTCTTT. It yields the protein CASSLTGMNTEAFF.